The entry below describes one T cell receptor beta chain. No antigen is known for it. The CDR3 end is not reached by the read, which stops 3 residues before it; the germline J gene fills it in. Aged about 9 to 64 years, CVID subjects averaged about 40 years old. No CVID subject was ill or on immunomodulatory drugs when sampled. The sample is drawn from a study of T cell clonality in common variable immunodeficiency. General study findings and limits: TCRbeta clonality was increased in CVID versus healthy controls. Fewer deletions and N-nucleotide insertions were reportedly seen in common variable immunodeficiency TCR beta sequences. CVID subjects shared fewer TCRbeta clones than healthy controls did.

Profiled with immunoSEQ multiplex PCR; TCRdb holds only in-frame clones, not every one. Found here are 10,000 to 12,000 clones, no singletons; the ten largest cover roughly 6.3%. V shed 4 bases and J 4 bases; nucleotides not matched to a gene: 7. The V gene's germline CDR1 is LNHDA and CDR2 SQIVND (reference sequence). The CDR3 sequence is 16 residues long. The receptor was isolated from a human donor with common variable immunodeficiency. The chain carries TRBV19 and TRBJ1-6, with 7 positions matching TRBD1. Sequenced input: peripheral blood mononuclear cells. The CDR3 here is CASSRDGTVYNSPLHF. The part of the CDR3 DNA that was read is TGTGCCAGTAGTAGAGACGGGACAGTTTATAATTCACCC.